This is a list of T cell receptor beta chains from one sample in a study of vaccination effects on CD4 cells after COVID-19. These receptors' targets are unknown. The repertoire was sequenced with immunoSEQ multiplex PCR; TCRdb's copy has only in-frame clones and lacks some. The table shows tens of thousands of clones, with 73% occurring only once. The material was CD4+ T cells from PBMCs cultured without peptide, obtained after COVID-19 vaccination. The source of these receptors is a human donor who received a COVID-19 vaccine. CDR3s include the opening cysteine and the closing phenylalanine or tryptophan. D genes are given only for firm matches. Clone size is given for some rows only: seen once, a few or many times, or a class if the clone is expanded.

cdr3_nt | cdr3_aa | d_call | clone_size | j_call | v_call | cdr3_length
TGTGCCAGCAGCTTGGGGAAAACGGGTAATGAAAAACTGTTTTTT | CASSLGKTGNEKLFF | . | . | TRBJ1-4 | TRBV5-8 | 15
TGTGCCAGCAGCTTAACAGGGGGAAACTACAATGAGCAGTTCTTC | CASSLTGGNYNEQFF | . | . | TRBJ2-1 | TRBV7-3 | 15
TGTGCCAGCAGCTTTACAGTCCTCGACTATGGCTACACCTTC | CASSFTVLDYGYTF | . | . | TRBJ1-2 | TRBV5-6 | 14
TGTGCCAGCAGTACTCCAGGGGGCAGGGGGACCCAGTACTTC | CASSTPGGRGTQYF | TRBD1 | . | TRBJ2-5 | TRBV6-5 | 14
TGTGCCAGCAGTATAAGTCAGGGTGGGGATTCACCCCTCCACTTT | CASSISQGGDSPLHF | . | few | TRBJ1-6 | TRBV9 | 15
TGTGCCAGCAGTTACTTCCGGGACAGGGGTACTGGGGCCAACGTCCTGACTTTC | CASSYFRDRGTGANVLTF | TRBD1 | . | TRBJ2-6 | TRBV6-2/TRBV6-3 | 18
TGTGCCAGCAGTGAATCTGGCAGGTGGCCCCTGGAGACCCAGTACTTC | CASSESGRWPLETQYF | . | . | TRBJ2-5 | TRBV25-1 | 16
TGTGCCAGCAGCCGCTTGGGGGCCTCGGGTGGTGGGGCCAACGTCCTGACTTTC | CASSRLGASGGGANVLTF | . | . | TRBJ2-6 | TRBV5-6 | 18
TGCGCCAGCAGCTTGACTGTGAACGGGAACACTGAAGCTTTCTTT | CASSLTVNGNTEAFF | . | . | TRBJ1-1 | TRBV5-1 | 15
TGTGCCAGCAGTGTGATACAAGAGACCCAGTACTTC | CASSVIQETQYF | . | . | TRBJ2-5 | TRBV2 | 12
TGTGCCAGCAGTTCCTCCCGGACAGGTTACAATGAGCAGTTCTTC | CASSSSRTGYNEQFF | TRBD1 | . | TRBJ2-1 | TRBV6-2/TRBV6-3 | 15
TGTGCCACCAGTGATCCTGGACAGTTCTCTAGCACAGATACGCAGTATTTT | CATSDPGQFSSTDTQYF | . | . | TRBJ2-3 | TRBV24-1 | 17
TGTGCCAGCAGCTTAGTATCAGGGAACTATGGCTACACCTTC | CASSLVSGNYGYTF | . | . | TRBJ1-2 | TRBV7-9 | 14
TGTGCCAGCAGGCGTGTTGAGACCCAGTACTTC | CASRRVETQYF | . | few | TRBJ2-5 | TRBV2 | 11
TGCAGTGCTAGTTCGGGAAGCACAGATACGCAGTATTTT | CSASSGSTDTQYF | . | . | TRBJ2-3 | TRBV20-1 | 13
TGTGCCAGCCTTGAGACAGCAAATCAGCCCCAGCATTTT | CASLETANQPQHF | . | few | TRBJ1-5 | TRBV7-2 | 13
TGTGCCAGCAGTGGACGGGACAGCCTCAATCAGCCCCAGCATTTT | CASSGRDSLNQPQHF | TRBD1 | . | TRBJ1-5 | TRBV28 | 15
TGCGCCAGCAGCTTGAGGGGTTCGAACACCGGGGAGCTGTTTTTT | CASSLRGSNTGELFF | . | once | TRBJ2-2 | TRBV5-1 | 15
TGTGCCAGCAGCTTATTAACCGGGGAGCTGTTTTTT | CASSLLTGELFF | . | few | TRBJ2-2 | TRBV9 | 12
TGTGCCAGCAGCATTGGATCAGGGGAGGGAGGCTACACCTTC | CASSIGSGEGGYTF | . | . | TRBJ1-2 | TRBV9 | 14
TGCAGCGCTCAGACCCCACGGAACAATGAGCAGTTCTTC | CSAQTPRNNEQFF | . | . | TRBJ2-1 | TRBV29-1 | 13
TGTGCCAGTTTAGACCAGGGGCCAGAGACCCAGTACTTC | CASLDQGPETQYF | . | . | TRBJ2-5 | TRBV6-5 | 13
TGTGCCAGCGGGGAGTGGAGCGGCTACACCTTC | CASGEWSGYTF | . | few | TRBJ1-2 | TRBV6-5 | 11
TGTGCCAGCAGCTTACGGGCGGGAGTCCAAGAGACCCAGTACTTC | CASSLRAGVQETQYF | TRBD2 | once | TRBJ2-5 | TRBV7-9 | 15
TGTGCCAGCAGCCCCCCTGGTTACAATGAGCAGTTCTTC | CASSPPGYNEQFF | . | . | TRBJ2-1 | TRBV6-5 | 13
TGTGCCAGCAGCGCGGGTGCCGGGTTGAGCTCCTACAATGAGCAGTTCTTC | CASSAGAGLSSYNEQFF | . | . | TRBJ2-1 | TRBV5-4 | 17
TGTGCCAGCATTAAAGAGTCCCCCGGGGAGCTGTTTTTT | CASIKESPGELFF | . | few | TRBJ2-2 | TRBV7-8 | 13
TGTGCCAGCAGCAAACTAGCGGAAGCCTACAATGAGCAGTTCTTC | CASSKLAEAYNEQFF | TRBD2 | . | TRBJ2-1 | TRBV3-1/TRBV3-2 | 15
TGTGCCTGGACGAGACAGGGCCACTATGGCTACACCTTC | CAWTRQGHYGYTF | TRBD1 | . | TRBJ1-2 | TRBV30 | 13
TGTGCCAGCAGCTCATACAGGGGTACTGAAGCTTTCTTT | CASSSYRGTEAFF | TRBD1 | . | TRBJ1-1 | TRBV5-6 | 13
TGTGCCAGTGTGGGGGGGCGCGTAAACAAGGGCACTGAAGCTTTCTTT | CASVGGRVNKGTEAFF | . | . | TRBJ1-1 | TRBV19 | 16
TGTGCCAGCAGTTTTACCCCTTCGAAGACAAACTATGGCTACACCTTC | CASSFTPSKTNYGYTF | . | . | TRBJ1-2 | TRBV28 | 16
TGTGCCACCAGTGACCCGACAGGTCCAGATACGCAGTATTTT | CATSDPTGPDTQYF | . | . | TRBJ2-3 | TRBV24-1 | 14
TGTGCCTGGACCCCCGGGGGGTTGGGGTTTCGTGAGCAGTTCTTC | CAWTPGGLGFREQFF | TRBD2 | once | TRBJ2-1 | TRBV30 | 15
TGTGCCAGCAGCCTCCGGCGGGGGGGCCGAGCAGATACGCAGTATTTT | CASSLRRGGRADTQYF | TRBD2 | . | TRBJ2-3 | TRBV11-3 | 16
TGTGCCACCAGTGTAGGGTCTGGACACACAGATACGCAGTATTTT | CATSVGSGHTDTQYF | . | few | TRBJ2-3 | TRBV24-1 | 15
TGCGCCAGCAGCCGGGAACTTCAGGGATTTAAGGGACAAGAGACCCAGTACTTC | CASSRELQGFKGQETQYF | . | few | TRBJ2-5 | TRBV4-1 | 18
TGTGCCTGGAGTCGCGGGGGCGATGGCTACACCTTC | CAWSRGGDGYTF | . | . | TRBJ1-2 | TRBV30 | 12
TGTGCCAGCTCACCAGAAAGGGACAATGAGCAGTTCTTC | CASSPERDNEQFF | . | . | TRBJ2-1 | TRBV18 | 13
TGTGCCAGCAGTGACGTGGATAGCTCCTACAATGAGCAGTTCTTC | CASSDVDSSYNEQFF | . | few | TRBJ2-1 | TRBV6-4 | 15
TGTGCCAGCAGCCAAAGGACAGAAGCTTTCTTT | CASSQRTEAFF | . | . | TRBJ1-1 | TRBV3-1/TRBV3-2 | 11
TGTGCCAGCAGCCAACAGGGTCCCCAAAGAGATACGCAGTATTTT | CASSQQGPQRDTQYF | . | . | TRBJ2-3 | TRBV3-1/TRBV3-2 | 15
TGTGCCAGTCCAGAATTCCCCCCGCGGGGGGTGAGCACAGATACGCAGTATTTT | CASPEFPPRGVSTDTQYF | TRBD2 | few | TRBJ2-3 | TRBV5-8 | 18
TGTGCCAGCAGTGACCCCGGTCTAGCGGGGGGATCAGATACGCAGTATTTT | CASSDPGLAGGSDTQYF | TRBD2 | . | TRBJ2-3 | TRBV2 | 17
TGCGCCAGCAGCCAAGATCTCTTGAGTAACACTGAAGCTTTCTTT | CASSQDLLSNTEAFF | . | few | TRBJ1-1 | TRBV4-3 | 15
TGTGCCAGCAGTTTCGGACAACTCTATGGCTACACCTTC | CASSFGQLYGYTF | . | once | TRBJ1-2 | TRBV12-3/TRBV12-4 | 13
TGTGCCAGCTCACCCAGGCAGGGCCGGGTAGGTGGCTACACCTTC | CASSPRQGRVGGYTF | . | . | TRBJ1-2 | TRBV18 | 15
TGTGCCAGCAGCGTAGGACAGGGCCGGAATTCACCCCTCCACTTT | CASSVGQGRNSPLHF | . | . | TRBJ1-6 | TRBV21-1 | 15
TGTGCCAGCAGTTACAGAAATAACGAAGCTTTCTTT | CASSYRNNEAFF | . | few | TRBJ1-1 | TRBV6-5 | 12
TGTGCCAGCTCACCAAGAACTGCAGGGGGCGGAGGAAACACCATATATTTT | CASSPRTAGGGGNTIYF | TRBD1 | . | TRBJ1-3 | TRBV18 | 17
TGTGCCAGCAGTTACTCGAGTAGCAATCAGCCCCAGCATTTT | CASSYSSSNQPQHF | . | . | TRBJ1-5 | TRBV6-5 | 14